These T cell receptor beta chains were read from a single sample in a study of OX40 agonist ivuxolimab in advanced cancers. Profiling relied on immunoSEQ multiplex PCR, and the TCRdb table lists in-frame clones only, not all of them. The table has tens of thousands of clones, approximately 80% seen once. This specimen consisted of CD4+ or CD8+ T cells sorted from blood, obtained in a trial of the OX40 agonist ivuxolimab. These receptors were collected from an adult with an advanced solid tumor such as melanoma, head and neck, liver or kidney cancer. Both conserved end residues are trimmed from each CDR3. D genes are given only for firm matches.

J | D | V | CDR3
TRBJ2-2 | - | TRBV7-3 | ASSLGTGTGELF
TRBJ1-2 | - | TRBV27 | ASSPRAGANYGYT
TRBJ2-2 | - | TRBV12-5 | ASGLANTGELF
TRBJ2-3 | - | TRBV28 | ASSLGQTRSTDTQY
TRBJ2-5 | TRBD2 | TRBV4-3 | ASSQVYLAGIGTQY
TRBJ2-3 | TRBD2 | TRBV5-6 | ASSFPYREGRADTQY
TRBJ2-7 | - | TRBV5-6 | ASSLGNYEQY
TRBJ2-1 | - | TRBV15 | ATSRDGSDYNEQF
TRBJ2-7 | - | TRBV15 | ATSRDRANPYEQY
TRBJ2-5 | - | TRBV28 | ASSSPGHQETQY
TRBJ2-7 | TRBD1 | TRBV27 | ASMFPTGGISEQY
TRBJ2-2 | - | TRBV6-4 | ASSDSSTGELF
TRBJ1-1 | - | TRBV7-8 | ASSLDSGEGTEAF
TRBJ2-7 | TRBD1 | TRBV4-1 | ASSHADRVIY
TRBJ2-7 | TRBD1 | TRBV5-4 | AINRGTYEQY
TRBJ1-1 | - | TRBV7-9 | ASSLSWDPEAF
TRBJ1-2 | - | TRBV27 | ASSLRGSGDYGYT
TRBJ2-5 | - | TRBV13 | ASSLAARGGETQY
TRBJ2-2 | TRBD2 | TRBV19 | ASNSGLAGVIGELF
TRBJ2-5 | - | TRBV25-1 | ASSEDQETQY
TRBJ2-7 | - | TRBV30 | AWSGGSKSYEQY
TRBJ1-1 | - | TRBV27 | ASSLGTNTEAF
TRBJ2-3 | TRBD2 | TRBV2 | ASSVSSGSTDTQY
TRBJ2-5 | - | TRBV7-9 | ASSLIRGSETQY
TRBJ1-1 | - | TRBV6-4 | ASSDSPDQNTEAF
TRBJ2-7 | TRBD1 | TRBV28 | ASSPTRDRSPSYEQY